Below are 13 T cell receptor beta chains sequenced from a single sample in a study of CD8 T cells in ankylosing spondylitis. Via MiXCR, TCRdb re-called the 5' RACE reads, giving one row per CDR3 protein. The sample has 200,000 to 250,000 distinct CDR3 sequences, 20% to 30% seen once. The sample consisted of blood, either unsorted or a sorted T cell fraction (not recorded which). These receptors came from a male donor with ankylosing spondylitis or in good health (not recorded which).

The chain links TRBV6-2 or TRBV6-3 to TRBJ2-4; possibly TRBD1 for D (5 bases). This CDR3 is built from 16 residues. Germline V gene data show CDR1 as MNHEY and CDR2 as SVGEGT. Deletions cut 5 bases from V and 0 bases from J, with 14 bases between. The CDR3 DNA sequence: TGTGCCAGCAGTGACCGGACAACTGGAGCCAAAAACATTCAGTACTTC. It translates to CASSDRTTGAKNIQYF.

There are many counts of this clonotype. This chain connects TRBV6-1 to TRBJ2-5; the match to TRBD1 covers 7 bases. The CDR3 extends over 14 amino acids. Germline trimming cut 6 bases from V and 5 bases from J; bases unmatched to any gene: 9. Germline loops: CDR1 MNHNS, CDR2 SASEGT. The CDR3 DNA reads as TGTGCCAGCAGCAACAGGGGCCCCGGTGAGACCCAGTACTTC. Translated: CASSNRGPGETQYF.

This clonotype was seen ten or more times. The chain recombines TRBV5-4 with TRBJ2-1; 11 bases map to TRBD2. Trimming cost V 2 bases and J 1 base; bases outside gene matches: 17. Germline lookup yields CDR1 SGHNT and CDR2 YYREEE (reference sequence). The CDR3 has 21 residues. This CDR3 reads CASSFSGFGLAGGSSYNEQFF. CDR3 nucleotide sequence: TGTGCCAGCAGCTTCAGTGGTTTTGGGCTAGCGGGAGGCTCGTCCTACAATGAGCAGTTCTTC.

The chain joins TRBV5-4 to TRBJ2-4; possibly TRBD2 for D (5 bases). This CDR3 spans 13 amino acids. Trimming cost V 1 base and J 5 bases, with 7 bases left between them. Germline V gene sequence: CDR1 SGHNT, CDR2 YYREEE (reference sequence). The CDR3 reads CASSLSRENIQYF. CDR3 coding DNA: TGTGCCAGCAGCTTGTCGCGGGAAAACATTCAGTACTTC.

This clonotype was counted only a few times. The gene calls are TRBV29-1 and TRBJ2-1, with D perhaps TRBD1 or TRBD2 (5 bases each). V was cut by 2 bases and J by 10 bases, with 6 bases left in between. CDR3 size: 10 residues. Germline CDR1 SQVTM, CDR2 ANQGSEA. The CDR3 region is CSVERGEQFF. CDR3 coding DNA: TGCAGCGTTGAACGGGGCGAGCAGTTCTTC.

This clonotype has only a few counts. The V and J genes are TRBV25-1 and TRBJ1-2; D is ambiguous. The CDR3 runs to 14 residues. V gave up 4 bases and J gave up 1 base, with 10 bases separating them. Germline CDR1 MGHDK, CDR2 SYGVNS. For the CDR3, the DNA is TGTGCCAGCAGTGGTGCAGCCAGTAACTATGGCTACACCTTC. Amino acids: CASSGAASNYGYTF.

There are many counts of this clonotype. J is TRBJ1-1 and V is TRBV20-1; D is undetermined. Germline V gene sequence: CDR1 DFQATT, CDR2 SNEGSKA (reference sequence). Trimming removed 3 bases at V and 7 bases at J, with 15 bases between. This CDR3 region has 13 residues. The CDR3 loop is CSARAGNSHEAFF. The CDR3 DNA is TGCAGTGCTAGGGCGGGGAACAGCCATGAAGCTTTCTTT.

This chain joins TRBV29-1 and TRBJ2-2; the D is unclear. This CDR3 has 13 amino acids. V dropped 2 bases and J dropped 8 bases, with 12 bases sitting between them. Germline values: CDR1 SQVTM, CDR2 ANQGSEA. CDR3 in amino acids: CSVESKTRGELFF. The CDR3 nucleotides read TGCAGCGTTGAATCAAAGACGCGAGGGGAGCTGTTTTTT.

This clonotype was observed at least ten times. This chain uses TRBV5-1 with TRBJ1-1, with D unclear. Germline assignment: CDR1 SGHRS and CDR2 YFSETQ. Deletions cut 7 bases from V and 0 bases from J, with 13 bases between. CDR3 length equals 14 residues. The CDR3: CASSTELMNTEAFF. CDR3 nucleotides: TGCGCCAGCTCTACGGAACTGATGAACACTGAAGCTTTCTTT. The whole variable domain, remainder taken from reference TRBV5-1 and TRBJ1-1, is KAGVTQTPRYLIKTRGQQVTLSCSPISGHRSVSWYQQTPGQGLQFLFEYFSETQRNKGNFPGRFSGRQFSNSRSEMNVSTLELGDSALYLCASSTELMNTEAFFGQGTRLTVV.

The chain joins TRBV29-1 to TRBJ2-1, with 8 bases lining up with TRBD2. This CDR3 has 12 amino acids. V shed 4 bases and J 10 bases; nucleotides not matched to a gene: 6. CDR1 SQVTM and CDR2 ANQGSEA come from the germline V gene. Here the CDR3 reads CSVGRGGGEQFF. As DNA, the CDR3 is TGCAGCGTTGGCAGGGGCGGGGGGGAGCAGTTCTTC.

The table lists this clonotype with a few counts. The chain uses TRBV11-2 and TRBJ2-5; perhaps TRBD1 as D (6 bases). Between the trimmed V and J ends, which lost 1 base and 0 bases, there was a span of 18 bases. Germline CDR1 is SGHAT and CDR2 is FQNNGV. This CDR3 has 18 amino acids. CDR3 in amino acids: CASSLGAHGTINQETQYF. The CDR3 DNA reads TGTGCCAGCAGCTTAGGGGCACATGGGACAATAAACCAAGAGACCCAGTACTTC.

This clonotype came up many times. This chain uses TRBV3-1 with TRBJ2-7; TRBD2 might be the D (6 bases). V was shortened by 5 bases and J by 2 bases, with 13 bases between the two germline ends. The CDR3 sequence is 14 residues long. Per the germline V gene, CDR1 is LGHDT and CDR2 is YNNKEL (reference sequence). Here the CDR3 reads CASSYLGGTYEQYF. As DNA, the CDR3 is TGTGCCAGCAGCTATTTAGGAGGGACCTACGAGCAGTACTTC.

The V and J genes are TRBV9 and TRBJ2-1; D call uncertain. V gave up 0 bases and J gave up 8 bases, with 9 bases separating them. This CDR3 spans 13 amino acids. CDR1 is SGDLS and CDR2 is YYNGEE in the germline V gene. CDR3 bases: TGTGCCAGCAGCGTAGAAACATGGGATGAGCAGTTCTTC. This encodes CASSVETWDEQFF.